The source of this T cell receptor beta chain is a study of breast tumors, draining lymph nodes, adjacent tissues. Breast cancer patients provided tissue from their axillary draining lymph nodes. TCRdb used MiXCR to reprocess the multiplex PCR reads, holding one entry per CDR3 protein. The sample has about 180,000 distinct CDR3 sequences, roughly a third seen once; the top ten hold roughly 4.5%. Germline V gives CDR1 SGHTS, CDR2 YDEGEE. The CDR3 length is 14 residues. Losses at the gene ends were 4 bases for V and 5 bases for J; bases not matched to a gene: 5. The source of this sequence is a female donor with breast cancer. Some clones in this sample may be carry-over from other donors' samples. The chain links TRBV5-8 to TRBJ1-5, with 8 nucleotides matching TRBD1. Sequenced input: axillary lymph node tissue. Here the CDR3 reads CASSHLTGDQPQHF. The CDR3 nucleotides read TGTGCCAGCAGCCACCTGACAGGGGATCAGCCCCAGCATTTT.